Listed below are T cell receptor beta chains from one sample, sequenced in a study of T cells in localized non-small cell lung cancer. TCRdb's copy holds only in-frame clones and misses some; the assay was immunoSEQ multiplex PCR. The data show roughly 4,300 clones, around 25% seen once. Sequences were derived from lung tumor tissue, sampled before any cancer treatment. The source is a male donor aged 60 or over with stage I lung adenocarcinoma. The CDR3 runs from the conserved cysteine through the conserved F or W. D genes are given only for firm matches. Only part of the rows carry a size: once, few, many, or a class if the clone is expanded.

D gene,V gene,J gene,clone size,CDR3 protein,CDR3 DNA
NA,TRBV7-6,TRBJ2-6,NA,CASSLRVAGAGANVLTF,TGTGCCAGCAGCCTCCGGGTAGCAGGGGCTGGGGCCAACGTCCTGACTTTC
TRBD1,TRBV10-2,TRBJ1-4,NA,CASRGTGWDEKLFF,TGCGCCAGCAGGGGGACAGGGTGGGATGAAAAACTGTTTTTT
NA,TRBV6-8,TRBJ1-4,medium-sized,CASSESGQVEKLFF,TGTGCCAGCAGTGAGTCAGGGCAGGTGGAAAAACTGTTTTTT
NA,TRBV9,TRBJ1-6,NA,CASSVRWESSPLHF,TGTGCCAGCAGCGTCCGATGGGAAAGTTCACCCCTCCACTTT
TRBD1,TRBV11-3,TRBJ2-1,NA,CASSSGTGGSNEQFF,TGTGCCAGCAGCTCCGGGACAGGGGGCTCCAATGAGCAGTTCTTC
NA,TRBV11-3,TRBJ1-1,few,CASSLATGGAGPFF,TGTGCCAGCAGCTTGGCAACGGGGGGCGCGGGACCTTTCTTT
NA,TRBV9,TRBJ1-2,medium-sized,CASSSQQGLDGYTF,TGTGCCAGCAGCTCACAACAGGGATTAGATGGCTACACCTTC
NA,TRBV7-5,TRBJ1-1,few,CASSLGGATSEAFF,TGTGCCAGCAGCTTAGGCGGGGCGACGTCTGAAGCTTTCTTT
TRBD1,TRBV11-3,TRBJ2-1,few,CASSTRGLGNEQFF,TGTGCCAGCAGCACCAGGGGGCTTGGCAATGAGCAGTTCTTC
NA,TRBV30,TRBJ1-1,NA,CAWSATMNTEAFF,TGTGCCTGGAGTGCGACCATGAACACTGAAGCTTTCTTT
TRBD1,TRBV11-3,TRBJ2-7,medium-sized,CASSLIGTGSSSSYEQYF,TGTGCCAGCAGCTTAATCGGGACAGGGTCTTCCAGCTCCTACGAGCAGTACTTC
TRBD2,TRBV19,TRBJ2-4,few,CATISAGERNIQYF,TGTGCCACTATTTCTGCGGGGGAAAGGAACATTCAGTACTTC
NA,TRBV15,TRBJ2-7,medium-sized,CATSYGQGSYEQYF,TGTGCCACCAGCTATGGGCAGGGGAGCTACGAGCAGTACTTC
TRBD1,TRBV6-8,TRBJ1-2,few,CASSVRQGLNLLYGYTF,TGTGCCAGCAGTGTAAGACAGGGGCTCAACCTTCTCTATGGCTACACCTTC
TRBD1,TRBV6-8,TRBJ2-7,large,CASSYPGTGTDEQYF,TGTGCCAGCAGTTACCCTGGGACAGGGACCGACGAGCAGTACTTC
NA,TRBV11-3,TRBJ1-1,few,CASSLVMGGTEAFF,TGTGCCAGCAGCTTGGTCATGGGTGGCACTGAAGCTTTCTTT
NA,TRBV18,TRBJ2-5,few,CASSREGTQQETQYF,TGTGCCAGCTCACGCGAAGGGACCCAACAAGAGACCCAGTACTTC
NA,TRBV30,TRBJ2-5,few,CAWSVGRGQTQYF,TGTGCCTGGAGTGTAGGCAGGGGACAGACCCAGTACTTC
NA,TRBV4-1,TRBJ1-1,NA,CASSQPLNTEAFF,TGCGCCAGCAGCCAACCTTTGAACACTGAAGCTTTCTTT
TRBD2,TRBV11-3,TRBJ2-1,NA,CASSFSGGVGYNEQFF,TGTGCCAGCAGCTTTAGCGGGGGGGTAGGGTACAATGAGCAGTTCTTC
TRBD1,TRBV11-3,TRBJ1-1,NA,CASSYYSGTAKAEAFF,TGTGCCAGCAGCTACTACTCGGGGACAGCTAAGGCTGAAGCTTTCTTT
NA,TRBV14,TRBJ1-2,NA,CASSQEIGYGGYTF,TGTGCCAGCAGCCAAGAAATTGGGTACGGTGGCTACACCTTC
TRBD2,TRBV15,TRBJ2-1,once,CATSRAERGGDEQFF,TGTGCCACCAGCAGAGCGGAGCGGGGGGGCGATGAGCAGTTCTTC
NA,TRBV11-3,TRBJ1-3,NA,CASSFFVQGESGNTIYF,TGTGCCAGCAGCTTCTTCGTCCAGGGAGAATCTGGAAACACCATATATTTT
NA,TRBV30,TRBJ2-3,few,CAWARPDTQYF,TGTGCCTGGGCCCGGCCAGATACGCAGTATTTT
NA,TRBV6-8,TRBJ1-6,few,CASGGSYNSPLHF,TGTGCCAGCGGGGGTTCCTATAATTCACCCCTCCACTTT
NA,TRBV6-8,TRBJ1-2,NA,CASSYGQEGEGYTF,TGTGCCAGCAGTTACGGCCAGGAGGGGGAGGGCTACACCTTC
NA,TRBV14,TRBJ1-3,once,CASSHRGSGNTIYF,TGTGCCAGCAGCCATCGTGGATCAGGAAACACCATATATTTT
NA,TRBV5-1,TRBJ1-2,few,CASSLDSRNYGYTF,TGCGCCAGCAGCTTAGACAGCCGAAACTATGGCTACACCTTC
NA,TRBV18,TRBJ2-3,NA,CASSPAYLSTDTQYF,TGTGCCAGCTCACCAGCCTATCTTAGCACAGATACGCAGTATTTT
NA,TRBV19,TRBJ1-5,NA,CASSRGLDTSNQPQHF,TGTGCCAGTAGTCGCGGTTTGGACACTAGCAATCAGCCCCAGCATTTT
NA,TRBV30,TRBJ2-7,NA,CAWIPRGGWDYEQYF,TGTGCCTGGATCCCCCGGGGAGGTTGGGACTACGAGCAGTACTTC
NA,TRBV29-1,TRBJ2-5,NA,CSVEHSQETQYF,TGCAGCGTTGAACACAGCCAAGAGACCCAGTACTTC
NA,TRBV6-8,TRBJ2-7,few,CASSFLSAREQYF,TGTGCCAGCAGTTTCCTCTCGGCGAGGGAGCAGTACTTC
NA,TRBV5-1,TRBJ2-2,once,CASSSIYSGGGELFF,TGCGCCAGCAGCTCTATATACTCGGGCGGCGGGGAGCTGTTTTTT
NA,TRBV11-3,TRBJ2-1,medium-sized,CASSSSGGRNEQFF,TGTGCCAGCAGCTCCTCCGGGGGGCGCAATGAGCAGTTCTTC
TRBD2,TRBV9,TRBJ2-3,NA,CASSASPRGGRFSTDTQYF,TGTGCCAGCAGCGCGAGCCCCCGGGGGGGACGATTCAGCACAGATACGCAGTATTTT
TRBD1,TRBV6-8,TRBJ1-1,NA,CASSLQGLNTEAFF,TGTGCCAGCAGTCTACAGGGGCTCAACACTGAAGCTTTCTTT
NA,TRBV6-8,TRBJ1-2,NA,CASSLTTGTNYGYTF,TGTGCCAGCAGTTTAACAACAGGGACTAACTATGGCTACACCTTC
NA,TRBV19,TRBJ1-2,large,CASSFGGLNYGYTF,TGTGCCAGTAGCTTCGGGGGGCTCAACTATGGCTACACCTTC
NA,TRBV11-3,TRBJ2-3,few,CASSLVGLSTDTQYF,TGTGCCAGCAGCTTAGTGGGACTCAGCACAGATACGCAGTATTTT
NA,TRBV1,TRBJ1-5,few,CASSQDRVVAVNQPQHF,TGCGCCAGCAGCCAAGACAGGGTTGTGGCCGTCAATCAGCCCCAGCATTTT
TRBD1,TRBV9,TRBJ2-7,many,CASKSSGGRYEQYF,TGTGCCAGCAAATCCTCAGGGGGCCGCTACGAGCAGTACTTC
TRBD1,TRBV19,TRBJ1-2,NA,CASRDRDSSQYGYTF,TGTGCCAGCCGAGACAGGGACTCGAGCCAATATGGCTACACCTTC
NA,TRBV6-8,TRBJ2-1,few,CASSDGELGEQFF,TGTGCCAGCAGTGACGGGGAGCTGGGGGAGCAGTTCTTC